One and the same sample provided the 21 T cell receptor beta chains below, sequenced in a study of shared clonotypes between healthy human individuals (dated by TCRdb to the early 2020s). CD8 naive samples consisted of CD45RO-negative cells that were positively selected for CCR7, yielding a CD45RA+CCR7+ population without TemRA cells. Receptors were amplified or captured by the immunoSEQ multiplex PCR assay. Imported from immuneACCESS, the table was reduced by TCRdb to in-frame sequences with V and J called. These copies leave out some clones; in studies compared against another copy, an unresolved V gene accounts for under half, and the cause of the remainder is not known. The sample data list about 2,200,000 clones, and approximately 94% of these were observed just once. The ten largest clones represent 1.7% of the sample. Sequencing input: naive CD8+ T cells from PBMCs. What this sample's cell subset or site label stands for: CD45RA+CCR7+. These receptors all come from a man between 18 and 35 years old in good health. Some clones in this sample may be carry-over from other donors' samples.

The chain is built from TRBV28 and TRBJ1-2; the match to TRBD1 covers 8 bases. The length of the CDR3 is 15 residues. V lost 6 bases, J lost 6 bases, and 12 bases stayed unmatched. Looked up from germline, CDR1 is MDHEN and CDR2 is SYDVKM. For the CDR3, the DNA is TGTGCCAGCAGCCCGGATCGACAGGGGACCGATGGCTACACCTTC. Its protein is CASSPDRQGTDGYTF.

The chain uses TRBV13 and TRBJ2-7, with 12 bases lining up with TRBD2. Germline lookup yields CDR1 PRHDT and CDR2 FYEKMQ (reference sequence). V dropped 3 bases and J dropped 1; count of bases not matched to a gene: 1. The CDR3 length is 15 residues. The CDR3 DNA reads TGTGCCAGCAGCTTTCTAGCGGGAGGGTCCTACGAGCAGTACTTC. Translated: CASSFLAGGSYEQYF.

The J gene is TRBJ2-7, the V gene TRBV19; 10 bases are shared with TRBD1. Germline V gene lookup returns CDR1 LNHDA and CDR2 SQIVND (reference sequence). This CDR3 comprises 15 residues. The V segment lost 6 bases and the J segment 5 bases; nucleotides outside the gene matches: 10. CDR3 bases: TGTGCCAGTAGCCATGACCGGGACAGGGGCCACGAGCAGTACTTC. It encodes CASSHDRDRGHEQYF.

The gene calls are TRBV5-5 and TRBJ2-7; unclear D gene. CDR1 and CDR2 from the germline V gene are SGHKS and YYEKEE (reference sequence). This CDR3 contains 14 residues. The germline V and J ends were trimmed by 0 bases and 3 bases, with 10 bases remaining between them. For the CDR3, the DNA is TGTGCCAGCAGCTTGGCCAGCGACAACTACGAGCAGTACTTC. Translating it yields CASSLASDNYEQYF.

This chain uses TRBV28 with TRBJ2-7; D may be TRBD1 or TRBD2 (5 bases each). Germline CDR1 reads MDHEN; CDR2 reads SYDVKM. This CDR3 region has 14 residues. V lost 4 bases to trimming and J lost 2 bases, with 12 bases between them. CDR3 sequence: CASSSRDGPYEQYF. The CDR3 nucleotides are TGTGCCAGCAGTTCCCGGGACGGCCCCTACGAGCAGTACTTC.

The V gene is TRBV5-1, the J gene TRBJ1-1; D is perhaps TRBD1 (6 bases). The V gene's germline CDR1 is SGHRS and CDR2 YFSETQ. V dropped 2 bases and J dropped 6 bases, with 11 bases sitting between them. This CDR3 comprises 13 residues. The CDR3 sequence is CASSLRGEAEAFF. DNA of the CDR3: TGCGCCAGCAGCTTAAGGGGGGAGGCTGAAGCTTTCTTT.

The chain links TRBV27 to TRBJ1-5, with 8 bases matching TRBD1. The CDR3 sequence is 14 residues long. Trimming removed 2 bases from V and 6 bases from J; junction bases left unmatched: 3. The germline CDR1 and CDR2 sequences are MNHEY and SMNVEV (reference sequence). The chain's CDR3 is CASSLQGAFQPQHF. The CDR3 DNA follows: TGTGCCAGCAGTTTACAGGGGGCGTTTCAGCCCCAGCATTTT.

V and J are TRBV7-9 and TRBJ2-1; TRBD2 is a possible D gene (5 bases). This CDR3 is built from 17 residues. Germline V gene sequence: CDR1 SEHNR, CDR2 FQNEAQ (reference sequence). The V end was cut by 7 bases, the J end by 1 base, with 20 bases between. CDR3 DNA sequence: TGTGCCAGCACTGGGCAGGAAAGAGCGGATTCCTACAATGAGCAGTTCTTC. Encoded protein: CASTGQERADSYNEQFF.

The rearrangement joins TRBV6-6 to TRBJ2-5, with D tentatively TRBD1 (5 bases). The CDR3 consists of 15 residues. V lost 2 bases, J lost 5 bases, and 15 bases lay in between. CDR1 MNHNY and CDR2 SVGAGI come from the germline V gene (reference sequence). DNA for the CDR3: TGTGCCAGCAGTTACGTCCAGGGATTAGGGGAGACCCAGTACTTC. Protein product: CASSYVQGLGETQYF.

This chain connects TRBV6-5 to TRBJ2-7; D might be TRBD1 or TRBD2, each matching 6 bases. Trimming removed 8 bases at V and 0 bases at J, with 14 bases between. The CDR3 is made up of 14 amino acids. Germline V gene data show CDR1 as MNHEY and CDR2 as SVGAGI. CDR3 nucleotides: TGTGCCAGCTGGAGGGGGGACTCCTCCTACGAGCAGTACTTC. It yields the protein CASWRGDSSYEQYF.

This sequence joins TRBV13 and TRBJ2-7; the match to TRBD1 covers 8 bases. V lost 5 bases, J lost 2 bases, and 8 bases stayed unmatched. CDR3 length: 15 residues. The germline V gene has CDR1 PRHDT and CDR2 FYEKMQ (reference sequence). CDR3 nucleotide sequence: TGTGCCAGCAGCCTTACAGGGGGAGGCCCCTACGAGCAGTACTTC. Residues: CASSLTGGGPYEQYF.

The V and J genes are TRBV4-1 and TRBJ1-5; D is perhaps TRBD1 (5 bases). The germline gives CDR1 MGHRA, CDR2 YSYEKL. V gave up 4 bases and J gave up 0 bases, with 19 bases separating them. The CDR3 runs to 18 residues. Written as DNA, the CDR3 is TGCGCCAGCAGCCTCTTCATCGGGGCGCTGGGTAGCAATCAGCCCCAGCATTTT. The encoded protein is CASSLFIGALGSNQPQHF.

This clone was found once. V gene TRBV4-2 combines with J gene TRBJ2-5; tentatively, D is TRBD2 (5 bases). The CDR3 has 15 amino acids. Looked up from germline, CDR1 is LGHNA and CDR2 is YNFKEQ. V shed 0 bases and J shed 3 bases, with 11 bases lying between them. CDR3 in DNA: TGTGCCAGCAGCCAAGAGCAGGACTCCGAAGAGACCCAGTACTTC. This sequence encodes CASSQEQDSEETQYF.

The genes are TRBV27 and TRBJ2-3; either TRBD1 or TRBD2 may fit D (5 bases each). V dropped 5 bases and J dropped 4 bases, with 13 bases sitting between them. The CDR3 spans 14 residues. Germline V gene lookup returns CDR1 MNHEY and CDR2 SMNVEV (reference sequence). The CDR3, as DNA: TGTGCCAGCAGTCCCGGGACGAGACCAGATACGCAGTATTTT. It yields the protein CASSPGTRPDTQYF.

The chain carries TRBV7-9 and TRBJ1-5; possible D gene TRBD1, 6 bases. V was clipped by 6 bases and J by 4 bases, with 13 bases between them. Per the germline V gene, CDR1 is SEHNR and CDR2 is FQNEAQ (reference sequence). The CDR3 is 14 residues long. This CDR3 is CASSAQGKNQPQHF. Written as DNA, the CDR3 is TGTGCCAGCAGTGCACAGGGTAAGAATCAGCCCCAGCATTTT.

The rearrangement joins TRBV19 to TRBJ2-1; 10 positions match TRBD2. The CDR3 is 18 amino acids. Unmatched junction bases numbered 20, after V lost 8 bases and J lost 7 bases. Germline CDR1 is LNHDA and CDR2 is SQIVND (reference sequence). CDR3: CASLSRDSGLAGVNEQFF. The CDR3 nucleotides are TGTGCCAGTCTCTCCCGGGACAGCGGCCTAGCGGGAGTTAATGAGCAGTTCTTC.

This chain connects TRBV14 to TRBJ2-7, with D possibly TRBD1 on 5 matching bases. The CDR3 is 16 amino acids. The ends were cut back, 0 bases at V and 0 bases at J, with 12 bases in the middle. CDR1 is SGHDN and CDR2 is FVKESK in the germline V gene. As DNA, the CDR3 is TGTGCCAGCAGCCAAGATCATACAGGCAACTCCTACGAGCAGTACTTC. It specifies CASSQDHTGNSYEQYF.

Details on this clone: Distinct nucleotide sequences in the sample also encode this CDR3. CDR3 residues: CASSFGGRTEAFF. The CDR3 coding sequence is TGTGCCAGCAGCTTCGGGGGCAGGACTGAAGCTTTCTTT. This chain uses TRBV5-5 with TRBJ1-1; perhaps TRBD1 as D (6 bases). The V end was cut by 2 bases, the J end by 5 bases, with 10 bases between. Germline V gene sequence: CDR1 SGHKS, CDR2 YYEKEE (reference sequence). The CDR3 consists of 13 residues. Together with reference TRBV5-5 and TRBJ1-1, the CDR3 gives the full variable domain: DAGVTQSPTHLIKTRGQQVTLRCSPISGHKSVSWYQQVLGQGPQFIFQYYEKEERGRGNFPDRFSARQFPNYSSELNVNALLLGDSALYLCASSFGGRTEAFFGQGTRLTVV.

This sequence joins TRBV28 and TRBJ1-5; TRBD1 aligns across 9 bases. The CDR3 loop spans 16 amino acids. V lost 7 bases, J lost 6 bases, and 13 bases stayed unmatched. Germline V gives CDR1 MDHEN, CDR2 SYDVKM. CDR3 amino acids: CASKPGQGGLGQPQHF. DNA for the CDR3: TGTGCCAGCAAACCGGGACAGGGAGGTTTGGGTCAGCCCCAGCATTTT.

V and J are TRBV9 and TRBJ1-2, with a weak D call TRBD1 (6 bases). CDR3 size: 13 residues. The V end lost 7 bases, the J end lost 1 base, and 11 bases lay between the germline ends. The germline gives CDR1 SGDLS, CDR2 YYNGEE. The CDR3 protein is CASVQQGNYGYTF. The DNA for the CDR3 is TGTGCCAGCGTACAACAGGGTAACTATGGCTACACCTTC.

V usage is TRBV13 and J usage is TRBJ2-7; 7 nucleotides line up with TRBD2. With V trimmed by 0 bases and J by 3 bases, 8 bases remained unmatched. Germline CDR1 and CDR2: PRHDT and FYEKMQ (reference sequence). This CDR3 is built from 16 residues. DNA for the CDR3: TGTGCCAGCAGCTTAGGGGAGGCGGGAGTTTTCTACGAGCAGTACTTC. Its protein product is CASSLGEAGVFYEQYF. Drawing the rest from reference TRBV13 and TRBJ2-7, the complete variable domain is AAGVIQSPRHLIKEKRETATLKCYPIPRHDTVYWYQQGPGQDPQFLISFYEKMQSDKGSIPDRFSAQQFSDYHSELNMSSLELGDSALYFCASSLGEAGVFYEQYFGPGTRLTVT.